These T cell receptor beta chains were read from a single sample in a study of T cells after yellow fever vaccination. In TCRdb, the 5' RACE reads were re-called with MiXCR into one record per CDR3 protein. The repertoire consists of roughly 94,000 distinct CDR3 sequences, with about 8.2% occurring once and the leading ten covering roughly 15%. The source was CD8+ T cells not binding an NS4B(214-222) dextramer, sorted from PBMCs, collected less than 16 days after the first yellow fever vaccination. Receptor source: a man between 18 and 35 years old who received the YFV17D yellow fever vaccine. The CDR3 runs from the conserved cysteine through the conserved F or W. The order of the fields is V gene, D gene, CDR3 length, J gene, clone size, CDR3 protein, CDR3 DNA. A D gene is named only where the DNA matches it firmly. Size is omitted from some rows. Given values are once, few, many or a class for expanded clones.

TRBV30,.,14,TRBJ1-2,.,CAWSVLGLGYGYTF,TGTGCCTGGAGTGTCCTGGGTCTGGGCTATGGCTACACCTTC
TRBV6-1,.,19,TRBJ2-1,few,CASRPSSHNILGLKPEQFF,TGTGCCAGCAGACCCTCATCCCATAACATACTTGGGCTGAAGCCTGAGCAGTTCTTC
TRBV4-1,.,15,TRBJ1-4,few,CASSQEYSDNEKLFF,TGCGCCAGCAGCCAAGAGTACAGCGATAATGAAAAACTGTTTTTT
TRBV4-3,.,14,TRBJ2-5,few,CASSQLIGEETQYF,TGCGCCAGCAGCCAACTCATAGGGGAGGAGACCCAGTACTTC
TRBV5-4,.,12,TRBJ2-1,.,CASSWGLAEKFF,TGTGCCAGCAGCTGGGGACTGGCTGAGAAGTTCTTC
TRBV7-9,.,14,TRBJ2-7,.,CASSFRTAPYEQYF,TGTGCCAGCAGCTTCCGGACGGCCCCTTACGAGCAGTACTTC
TRBV4-3,.,17,TRBJ2-2,few,CASSQEGGVGGTGELFF,TGCGCCAGCAGCCAAGAAGGAGGTGTGGGGGGCACCGGGGAGCTGTTTTTT
TRBV20-1,.,15,TRBJ2-2,few,CSASVGDGDAGELFF,TGCAGTGCTAGCGTCGGGGACGGAGATGCCGGGGAGCTGTTTTTT
TRBV12-2,.,19,TRBJ2-2,.,CASRYALGGILLITGELFF,TGTGCAAGTCGCTACGCTCTAGGGGGCATACTGCTCATCACCGGGGAGCTGTTTTTT
TRBV7-9,.,15,TRBJ2-7,.,CASSSSLSLAYEQYF,TGTGCCAGCAGCTCTTCTTTGTCTCTGGCCTACGAGCAGTACTTC
TRBV12-3/TRBV12-4,TRBD1,14,TRBJ1-2,.,CASTPDRGRGGYTF,TGTGCCAGCACCCCCGACAGGGGTCGGGGCGGCTACACCTTC
TRBV12-3/TRBV12-4,.,12,TRBJ1-2,.,CASRDGNYGYTF,TGTGCCAGCCGGGACGGGAACTATGGCTACACCTTC
TRBV7-2,.,10,TRBJ1-2,.,CASAPANKTF,TGTGCCAGCGCGCCTGCGAATAAAACCTTC
TRBV11-2,TRBD1,15,TRBJ1-2,few,CASSPTGQEVYGYTF,TGTGCCAGCAGCCCTACAGGACAGGAAGTCTATGGCTACACCTTC
TRBV19,TRBD1,14,TRBJ2-7,few,CASSEVDRLYEQYF,TGTGCCAGTAGCGAGGTGGACAGGCTATACGAGCAGTACTTC
TRBV24-1,TRBD1,16,TRBJ2-5,.,CATSLTGTDRQETQYF,TGTGCCACCAGCCTAACCGGGACAGACCGTCAAGAGACCCAGTACTTC
TRBV4-1,.,14,TRBJ2-1,.,CASSGGLETNEQFF,TGCGCCAGCAGCGGGGGACTGGAAACCAATGAGCAGTTCTTC
TRBV7-9,.,14,TRBJ2-5,few,CASSLDRNGETQYF,TGTGCCAGCAGCTTAGACAGGAACGGAGAGACCCAGTACTTC
TRBV15,.,17,TRBJ1-1,.,CATSRGQGRAPTSEAFF,TGTGCCACCAGCAGAGGTCAGGGGAGGGCTCCAACGTCTGAAGCTTTCTTT
TRBV7-1,TRBD1,19,TRBJ2-3,.,CASSSTRQGRLTRADTQYF,TGTGCCAGCAGCTCGACCCGACAGGGACGCCTAACCAGGGCAGATACGCAGTATTTT
TRBV6-4,.,15,TRBJ2-3,many,CASSDSAGSTDTQYF,TGTGCCAGCAGTGACTCAGCGGGTAGCACAGATACGCAGTATTTT
TRBV6-5,.,15,TRBJ2-5,many,CASSYVLGPQETQYF,TGTGCCAGCAGTTACGTGTTGGGACCACAAGAGACCCAGTACTTC
TRBV29-1,.,12,TRBJ2-2,many,CSVERNTGELFF,TGCAGCGTTGAAAGAAACACCGGGGAGCTGTTTTTT
TRBV7-9,.,14,TRBJ1-3,many,CASSSESSGNTIYF,TGTGCCAGCAGCTCGGAGAGCTCTGGAAACACCATATATTTT
TRBV2,.,16,TRBJ2-7,few,CASSEFVELRLGEQYF,TGTGCCAGCAGTGAGTTCGTGGAGCTCAGGCTCGGCGAGCAGTACTTC
TRBV4-2,.,17,TRBJ2-3,.,CASSQGVGGGYTDTQYF,TGTGCCAGCAGCCAAGGAGTAGGCGGGGGCTACACAGATACGCAGTATTTT
TRBV12-3/TRBV12-4,TRBD1,13,TRBJ1-2,.,CASGDSTNYGYTF,TGTGCCAGCGGGGACAGTACTAACTATGGCTACACCTTC
TRBV12-3/TRBV12-4,.,12,TRBJ1-6,few,CATATGNSPLHF,TGTGCCACGGCAACAGGGAATTCACCCCTCCACTTT
TRBV20-1,.,14,TRBJ2-2,few,CSAIAGAHTGELFF,TGCAGTGCTATCGCGGGGGCCCACACCGGGGAGCTGTTTTTT
TRBV6-1,.,17,TRBJ2-2,few,CASSELGPLTNTGELFF,TGTGCCAGCAGTGAACTGGGGCCCCTTACGAACACCGGGGAGCTGTTTTTT
TRBV4-2,TRBD2,16,TRBJ2-1,few,CASSQVISGRYNEQFF,TGTGCCAGCAGCCAAGTTATTAGCGGGCGATACAATGAGCAGTTCTTC
TRBV6-1,TRBD2,15,TRBJ2-3,few,CASTSGGGNADTQYF,TGTGCCAGCACGTCGGGGGGGGGAAACGCAGATACGCAGTATTTT
TRBV12-3/TRBV12-4,.,12,TRBJ2-1,few,CASSLTGNEQFF,TGTGCCAGCAGTTTAACCGGCAATGAGCAGTTCTTC